One sample yielded the 10 T cell receptor beta chains listed below, sequenced in a study of graft-versus-host responses after intestinal transplantation. The method was immunoSEQ multiplex PCR; TCRdb's version includes in-frame clones alone and lacks a portion of them. This table holds more than 100,000 clones, 85% to 95% found once. What these receptors recognize is not known. The sample in question was unstimulated CD8+ T cells sorted from spleen or lymph node cells, obtained before intestinal transplant. Receptors were obtained from a human donor who received an intestinal transplant.

The chain recombines TRBV4-3 with TRBJ2-4, with no clear D. Germline V gene lookup returns CDR1 LGHNA and CDR2 YSLEER. V shed 1 base and J shed 0 bases, with 4 bases lying between them. The CDR3 extends over 14 amino acids. CDR3 amino acids: CASSQGTAKNIQYF. The CDR3 nucleotides are TGCGCCAGCAGCCAAGGGACAGCCAAAAACATTCAGTACTTC.

This clone was counted a single time. The chain is built from TRBV23-1 and TRBJ1-1, with a tentative D call TRBD1 (5 bases). TRBV23-1 falls under the ORF class, with uncertain function. Trimming took off 0 bases at V and 6 bases at J, with 8 bases between the two ends. CDR3 size: 13 residues. Here the CDR3 reads CASSQSSRAEAFF. The CDR3 DNA follows: TGCGCCAGCAGTCAATCGAGCAGGGCTGAAGCTTTCTTT.

The gene calls are TRBV4-3 and TRBJ2-5; 8 positions agree with TRBD1. The junction had 7 bases not matched to a gene; V was cut back by 0 bases and J by 4 bases. The CDR3 consists of 16 residues. Germline CDR1 reads LGHNA; CDR2 reads YSLEER. In DNA, the CDR3 is TGCGCCAGCAGCCAAGATCCTTCCGGACAGGGAGAGACCCAGTACTTC. It translates to CASSQDPSGQGETQYF.

The rearrangement uses TRBV9 and TRBJ2-7, with 7 bases matching TRBD2. V trimming: 4 bases; J trimming: 7 bases; junction bases outside the gene matches: 14. Germline V CDR1 and CDR2: SGDLS, YYNGEE. The CDR3 is 15 residues long. CDR3 nucleotides: TGTGCCAGCAGCCTGACTGGAGGGAAGGGACTAGAGCAGTACTTC. Translated, it gives CASSLTGGKGLEQYF.

This sequence joins TRBV5-6 and TRBJ1-2, with a tentative D call TRBD1 (6 bases). The CDR3 is 15 residues long. Germline CDR1 is SGHDT and CDR2 is YYEEEE. V was shortened by 0 bases and J by 4 bases, with 13 bases between the two germline ends. The CDR3 loop is CASSLGGQSIYGYTF. CDR3 sequence (DNA): TGTGCCAGCAGCTTGGGAGGACAGTCTATCTATGGCTACACCTTC.

This clone is a singleton in its sample. The rearrangement links TRBV11-2 to TRBJ2-7, with TRBD2 matching 7 bases. CDR1 is SGHAT, CDR2 FQNNGV, per germline. With 3 bases clipped from V and 2 bases from J, the junction kept 10 bases outside the gene matches. This CDR3 has 16 residues. In DNA form, the CDR3 reads TGTGCCAGCAGCTTCGCTCATGGGGGAGGGCCCTACGAGCAGTACTTC. It translates to CASSFAHGGGPYEQYF.

This clone was seen once. The chain links TRBV19 to TRBJ2-7; 7 bases are a match to TRBD2. From germline, CDR1 is LNHDA and CDR2 SQIVND (reference sequence). Losses at the gene ends were 7 bases for V and 2 bases for J; bases not matched to a gene: 8. CDR3 length: 14 amino acids. The CDR3 region is CASNPGTMTYEQYF. The CDR3 nucleotides read TGTGCCAGTAATCCCGGGACTATGACCTACGAGCAGTACTTC. The whole variable domain, remainder taken from reference TRBV19 and TRBJ2-7, is DGGITQSPKYLFRKEGQNVTLSCEQNLNHDAMYWYRQDPGQGLRLIYYSQIVNDFQKGDIAEGYSVSREKKESFPLTVTSAQKNPTAFYLCASNPGTMTYEQYFGPGTRLTVT.

J is TRBJ2-5 and V is TRBV9; D gene uncertain. V lost 3 bases and J 11 bases, leaving 14 bases between the germline ends. Germline CDR1 and CDR2: SGDLS and YYNGEE. CDR3 length equals 12 residues. This chain's CDR3 is CASSGETWKQYF. CDR3 in DNA: TGTGCCAGCAGCGGAGAGACTTGGAAGCAGTACTTC.

The rearrangement uses TRBV15 and TRBJ1-1; possible D gene TRBD1, 5 bases. The CDR3 is made up of 14 amino acids. The ends were cut back, 1 base at V and 5 bases at J, with 11 bases in the middle. Germline CDR1 and CDR2: LNHNV and YYDKDF (reference sequence). The CDR3 DNA reads TGTGCCACCAGCAGAGTGGGGGATGGGACTGAAGCTTTCTTT. This codes for CATSRVGDGTEAFF. Drawing the rest from reference TRBV15 and TRBJ1-1, the complete variable domain is DAMVIQNPRYQVTQFGKPVTLSCSQTLNHNVMYWYQQKSSQAPKLLFHYYDKDFNNEADTPDNFQSRRPNTSFCFLDIRSPGLGDTAMYLCATSRVGDGTEAFFGQGTRLTVV.

The CDR3 reads CASSLSAGSNEKLFF. In nucleotides, the CDR3 is TGTGCCAGCAGCTTATCGGCTGGGTCCAATGAAAAACTGTTTTTT. V and J are TRBV5-4 and TRBJ1-4; D not certain. Trimming removed 2 bases at V and 5 bases at J, with 13 bases between. This CDR3 spans 15 amino acids. Per germline, CDR1 SGHNT and CDR2 YYREEE (reference sequence).